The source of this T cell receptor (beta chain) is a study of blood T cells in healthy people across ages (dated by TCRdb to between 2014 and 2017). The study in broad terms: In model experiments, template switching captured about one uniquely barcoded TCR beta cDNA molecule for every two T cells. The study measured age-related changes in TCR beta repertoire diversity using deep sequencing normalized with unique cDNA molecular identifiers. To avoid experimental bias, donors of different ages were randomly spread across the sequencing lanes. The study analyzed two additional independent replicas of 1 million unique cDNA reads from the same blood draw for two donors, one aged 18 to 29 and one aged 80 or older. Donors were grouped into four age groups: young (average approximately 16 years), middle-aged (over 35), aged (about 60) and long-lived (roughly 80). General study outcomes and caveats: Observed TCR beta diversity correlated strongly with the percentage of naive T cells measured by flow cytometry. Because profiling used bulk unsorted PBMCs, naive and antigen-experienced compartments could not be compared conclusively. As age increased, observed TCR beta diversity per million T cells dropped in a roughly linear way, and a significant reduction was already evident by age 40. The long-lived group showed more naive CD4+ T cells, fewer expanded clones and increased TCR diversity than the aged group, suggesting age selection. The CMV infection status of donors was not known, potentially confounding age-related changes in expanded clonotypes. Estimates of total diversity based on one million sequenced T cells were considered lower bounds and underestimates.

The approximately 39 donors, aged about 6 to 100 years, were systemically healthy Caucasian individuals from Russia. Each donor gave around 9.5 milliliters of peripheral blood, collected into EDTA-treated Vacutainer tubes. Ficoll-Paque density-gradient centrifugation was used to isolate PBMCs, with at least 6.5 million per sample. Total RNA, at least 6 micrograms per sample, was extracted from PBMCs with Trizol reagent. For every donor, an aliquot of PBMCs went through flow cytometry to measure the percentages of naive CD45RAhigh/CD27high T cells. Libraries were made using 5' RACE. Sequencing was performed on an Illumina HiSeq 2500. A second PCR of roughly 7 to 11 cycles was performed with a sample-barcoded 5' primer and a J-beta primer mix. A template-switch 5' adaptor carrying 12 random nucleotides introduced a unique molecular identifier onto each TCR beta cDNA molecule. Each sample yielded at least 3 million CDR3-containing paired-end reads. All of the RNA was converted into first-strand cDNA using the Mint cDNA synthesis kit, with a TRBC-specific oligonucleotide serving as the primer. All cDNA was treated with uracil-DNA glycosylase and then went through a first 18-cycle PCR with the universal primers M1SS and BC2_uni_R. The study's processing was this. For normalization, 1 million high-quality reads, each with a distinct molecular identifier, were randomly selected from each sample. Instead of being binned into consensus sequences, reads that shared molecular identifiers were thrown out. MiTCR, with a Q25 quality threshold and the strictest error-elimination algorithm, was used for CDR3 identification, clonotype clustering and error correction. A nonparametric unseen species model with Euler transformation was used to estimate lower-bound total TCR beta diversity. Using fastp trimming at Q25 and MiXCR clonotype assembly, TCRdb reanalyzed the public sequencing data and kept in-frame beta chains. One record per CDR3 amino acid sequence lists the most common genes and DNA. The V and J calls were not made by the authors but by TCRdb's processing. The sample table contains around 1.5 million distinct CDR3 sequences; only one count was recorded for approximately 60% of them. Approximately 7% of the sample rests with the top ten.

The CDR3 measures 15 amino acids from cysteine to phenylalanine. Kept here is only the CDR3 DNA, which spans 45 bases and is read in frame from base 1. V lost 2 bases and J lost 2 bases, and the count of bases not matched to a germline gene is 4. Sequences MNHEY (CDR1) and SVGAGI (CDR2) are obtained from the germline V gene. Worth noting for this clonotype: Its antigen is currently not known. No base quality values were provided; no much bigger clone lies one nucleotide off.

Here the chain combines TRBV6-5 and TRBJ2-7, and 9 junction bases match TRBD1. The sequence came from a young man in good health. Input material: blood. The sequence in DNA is TGTGCCAGCAGTTACCTGGGACAGGGCCCCTACGAGCAGTACTTC. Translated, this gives CASSYLGQGPYEQYF.